This T cell receptor beta chain was sequenced in a study of radiotherapy plus CTLA-4 blockade in lung cancer. For this clone: Its antigen remains unidentified.

The CDR3 runs to 14 residues. The germline V gene has CDR1 PRHDT and CDR2 FYEKMQ (reference sequence). The V and J ends lost 2 bases and 5 bases, in that order; junction bases with no gene match: 3. Profiling relied on immunoSEQ multiplex PCR, and the TCRdb table lists in-frame clones only, not all of them. The sample carries over 50,000 clones, under 85% recorded once. Study-level points and caveats: Early clone dynamics of blood T cells, plus interferon-beta, reportedly predicted response best.

The sequencing here drew on peripheral blood, taken from a patient treated with radiotherapy plus ipilimumab. V is TRBV13 and J is TRBJ1-2; 9 bases match TRBD1. This receptor was obtained from a human donor with non-small cell lung cancer who had a partial response to radiotherapy plus ipilimumab. The CDR3 nucleotides are TGTGCCAGCAGCTTATTTGGACAGGGGTATGGCTACACCTTC. This encodes CASSLFGQGYGYTF.